The rows below give T cell receptor beta chains drawn from one sample of a study of cytomegalovirus exposure and HLA in healthy donors. Using immunoSEQ multiplex PCR, the repertoire was profiled, and TCRdb retains in-frame clones only, with some absent. The data hold 200,000 to 250,000 clones, with about 80% observed a single time. The specimen sequenced was PBMCs. These TCRs come from a woman in her sixties or seventies in good health and CMV-seropositive. CDR3s include the opening cysteine and the closing phenylalanine or tryptophan. A D gene is named only where the DNA matches it firmly. Clone size is not always given. Where it is, it says once, few, many or a class for expanded clones.

j_call: TRBJ2-2
cdr3_length: 16
v_call: TRBV27
d_call: -
clone_size: few
cdr3_nt: TGTGCCAGCAGTATCTGGACACCTTCGAACACCGGGGAGCTGTTTTTT
cdr3_aa: CASSIWTPSNTGELFF

j_call: TRBJ2-7
cdr3_length: 16
v_call: TRBV5-1
d_call: TRBD1
clone_size: -
cdr3_nt: TGCGCCAGCAGCTTGGGGCCGGGACAGGGGGACTACGAGCAGTACTTC
cdr3_aa: CASSLGPGQGDYEQYF

j_call: TRBJ1-2
cdr3_length: 14
v_call: TRBV7-9
d_call: -
clone_size: -
cdr3_nt: TGTGCCAGCAGCTCTGAATACACATCTCGAGGCTACACCTTC
cdr3_aa: CASSSEYTSRGYTF

j_call: TRBJ2-5
cdr3_length: 16
v_call: TRBV4-1
d_call: -
clone_size: -
cdr3_nt: TGCGCCAGCAGCCAAGCGGGTATGGGCAGGGTGGAGACCCAGTACTTC
cdr3_aa: CASSQAGMGRVETQYF

j_call: TRBJ2-7
cdr3_length: 15
v_call: TRBV6-5
d_call: -
clone_size: -
cdr3_nt: TGTGCCAGTAGTTACTCCTCAGGCCTCTCCTACGAGCAGTACTTC
cdr3_aa: CASSYSSGLSYEQYF

j_call: TRBJ1-4
cdr3_length: 16
v_call: TRBV5-1
d_call: -
clone_size: -
cdr3_nt: TGCGCCAGCAGCTTGTTCGGGGAGGCAACTAATGAAAAACTGTTTTTT
cdr3_aa: CASSLFGEATNEKLFF

j_call: TRBJ2-1
cdr3_length: 19
v_call: TRBV28
d_call: TRBD2
clone_size: -
cdr3_nt: TGTGCCAGCAGGCCCCTCGTTGTAGCGGGAGAAAACTCCTACAATGAGCAGTTCTTC
cdr3_aa: CASRPLVVAGENSYNEQFF

j_call: TRBJ2-2
cdr3_length: 15
v_call: TRBV5-6
d_call: -
clone_size: -
cdr3_nt: TGTGCCAGCAGCTTTTTAGCCACGGACACCGGGGAGCTGTTTTTT
cdr3_aa: CASSFLATDTGELFF

j_call: TRBJ2-3
cdr3_length: 15
v_call: TRBV13
d_call: TRBD2
clone_size: -
cdr3_nt: TGTGCCAGCAGCTTGGAGGCTTCATGGGGAGGGACGCAGTATTTT
cdr3_aa: CASSLEASWGGTQYF

j_call: TRBJ1-2
cdr3_length: 13
v_call: TRBV7-9
d_call: TRBD1
clone_size: once
cdr3_nt: TGTGCCAGCAGTCACACAGGGGGCGGGGGCTACACCTTC
cdr3_aa: CASSHTGGGGYTF

j_call: TRBJ2-2
cdr3_length: 16
v_call: TRBV6-4
d_call: -
clone_size: -
cdr3_nt: TGTGCCAGCAGAAGAAAAACAGATACGAACACCGGGGAGCTGTTTTTT
cdr3_aa: CASRRKTDTNTGELFF

j_call: TRBJ2-2
cdr3_length: 14
v_call: TRBV9
d_call: TRBD2
clone_size: -
cdr3_nt: TGTGCCAGCAGCCTAAGGACTAGCGGCGGGGAGCTGTTTTTT
cdr3_aa: CASSLRTSGGELFF

j_call: TRBJ2-5
cdr3_length: 14
v_call: TRBV4-1
d_call: TRBD1
clone_size: -
cdr3_nt: TGCGCCAGCAGCCAAGTAGACAGGGAAGAGACCCAGTACTTC
cdr3_aa: CASSQVDREETQYF

j_call: TRBJ2-1
cdr3_length: 13
v_call: TRBV5-1
d_call: -
clone_size: -
cdr3_nt: TGCGCCAGCAGCTCGAGCTCCTACAATGAGCAGTTCTTC
cdr3_aa: CASSSSSYNEQFF

j_call: TRBJ2-3
cdr3_length: 12
v_call: TRBV28
d_call: -
clone_size: -
cdr3_nt: TGTGCCAGCAGTACCCCCGCAGATACGCAATATTTT
cdr3_aa: CASSTPADTQYF

j_call: TRBJ2-7
cdr3_length: 14
v_call: TRBV5-1
d_call: TRBD2
clone_size: few
cdr3_nt: TGCGCCAGCAGCTCGGTAGCGGGCTCCTACGAGCAGTACTTC
cdr3_aa: CASSSVAGSYEQYF

j_call: TRBJ2-7
cdr3_length: 14
v_call: TRBV6-5
d_call: TRBD2
clone_size: -
cdr3_nt: TGTGCCAGCAGACAACTAGCGAGCTCCTACGAGCAGTACTTC
cdr3_aa: CASRQLASSYEQYF

j_call: TRBJ1-2
cdr3_length: 14
v_call: TRBV7-9
d_call: -
clone_size: -
cdr3_nt: TGTGCCAGCAGCTTAGACCTAGGGGTTCGTGGCTACACCTTC
cdr3_aa: CASSLDLGVRGYTF